These T cell receptor beta chains were read from a single sample in a study of Ad26.COV2.S vaccination and SARS-CoV-2 variants. Clones were read by immunoSEQ multiplex PCR, and TCRdb kept only the in-frame ones, dropping some. The sample records some 270,000 clones, roughly 89% being singletons. The specimen comprised peripheral blood, sampled in a trial of Ad26.COV2.S vaccine versus placebo. These receptors all come from a person aged 18 to 59 who received the Ad26.COV2.S COVID-19 vaccine or a placebo. The CDR3 runs from the conserved cysteine through the conserved F or W. Each record gives: V gene, J gene, D gene, CDR3 protein, CDR3 DNA. D genes are given only for firm matches.

V gene: TRBV19; J gene: TRBJ2-4; D gene: NA; CDR3 protein: CASSIDLVGGAKNIQYF; CDR3 DNA: TGTGCCAGTAGTATAGATCTCGTCGGGGGAGCCAAAAACATTCAGTACTTC
V gene: TRBV6-5; J gene: TRBJ2-5; D gene: NA; CDR3 protein: CASSRERGKTQYF; CDR3 DNA: TGTGCCAGCTCCCGGGAGAGGGGGAAGACCCAGTACTTC
V gene: TRBV12-3/TRBV12-4; J gene: TRBJ1-5; D gene: NA; CDR3 protein: CASSFRRNQPQHF; CDR3 DNA: TGTGCCAGCAGTTTCAGGCGCAATCAGCCCCAGCATTTT
V gene: TRBV19; J gene: TRBJ2-5; D gene: NA; CDR3 protein: CASSPLGDRGTQYF; CDR3 DNA: TGTGCCAGTAGTCCCCTGGGGGACCGGGGGACCCAGTACTTC
V gene: TRBV5-1; J gene: TRBJ2-5; D gene: NA; CDR3 protein: CASSPNSGQQETQYF; CDR3 DNA: TGCGCCAGCAGCCCGAACTCAGGACAGCAAGAGACCCAGTACTTC
V gene: TRBV9; J gene: TRBJ1-1; D gene: NA; CDR3 protein: CASSVGPKHTEAFF; CDR3 DNA: TGTGCCAGCAGCGTAGGGCCGAAGCACACTGAAGCTTTCTTT
V gene: TRBV2; J gene: TRBJ2-3; D gene: TRBD1; CDR3 protein: CAPRDSHTQYF; CDR3 DNA: TGTGCCCCCCGGGACAGCCATACGCAGTATTTT
V gene: TRBV2; J gene: TRBJ1-5; D gene: TRBD1; CDR3 protein: CASRAGTVRDQPQHF; CDR3 DNA: TGTGCCAGCAGGGCCGGGACAGTGCGGGATCAGCCCCAGCATTTT
V gene: TRBV7-3; J gene: TRBJ2-3; D gene: TRBD2; CDR3 protein: CASSSTSGPTDTQYF; CDR3 DNA: TGTGCCAGCAGCTCCACTAGCGGTCCCACAGATACGCAGTATTTT
V gene: TRBV7-9; J gene: TRBJ2-2; D gene: NA; CDR3 protein: CASSPRGRTGELFF; CDR3 DNA: TGTGCCAGCAGCCCGCGGGGTCGAACCGGGGAGCTGTTTTTT
V gene: TRBV5-3; J gene: TRBJ2-7; D gene: NA; CDR3 protein: CARSLGIGRVDDEQYF; CDR3 DNA: TGTGCCAGAAGCTTGGGGATCGGCAGGGTGGACGACGAGCAGTACTTC
V gene: TRBV3-1/TRBV3-2; J gene: TRBJ1-1; D gene: NA; CDR3 protein: CASSESKGRGGKAFF; CDR3 DNA: TGTGCCAGCAGCGAGTCAAAAGGTAGGGGGGGAAAAGCTTTCTTT
V gene: TRBV11-2; J gene: TRBJ2-5; D gene: NA; CDR3 protein: CASSSGQQETQYF; CDR3 DNA: TGTGCCAGCAGCAGCGGACAGCAAGAGACCCAGTACTTC
V gene: TRBV24-1; J gene: TRBJ2-5; D gene: NA; CDR3 protein: CATADRETQYF; CDR3 DNA: TGTGCCACCGCGGATAGGGAGACCCAGTACTTC
V gene: TRBV14; J gene: TRBJ2-1; D gene: TRBD2; CDR3 protein: CASSNGRSSGPSLEQWFF; CDR3 DNA: TGTGCCAGCAGCAACGGACGATCTAGCGGGCCATCCCTTGAGCAGTGGTTCTTC
V gene: TRBV27; J gene: TRBJ1-1; D gene: NA; CDR3 protein: CASSPGLITEAFF; CDR3 DNA: TGTGCCAGCAGTCCGGGTCTTATCACTGAAGCTTTCTTT
V gene: TRBV29-1; J gene: TRBJ2-1; D gene: TRBD2; CDR3 protein: CSVRTSPRVYNEQFF; CDR3 DNA: TGCAGCGTCCGGACTAGCCCAAGAGTCTACAATGAGCAGTTCTTC
V gene: TRBV9; J gene: TRBJ2-1; D gene: NA; CDR3 protein: CASSVKTRGEQFF; CDR3 DNA: TGTGCCAGCAGCGTTAAGACCCGCGGTGAGCAGTTCTTC
V gene: TRBV5-1; J gene: TRBJ1-1; D gene: NA; CDR3 protein: CASSGNTGRTEAFF; CDR3 DNA: TGCGCCAGCAGCGGCAACACCGGGCGCACTGAAGCTTTCTTT
V gene: TRBV6-2/TRBV6-3; J gene: TRBJ2-3; D gene: NA; CDR3 protein: CASSFQGGGTDTQYF; CDR3 DNA: TGTGCCAGCAGTTTCCAGGGGGGCGGCACAGATACGCAGTATTTT
V gene: TRBV4-1; J gene: TRBJ2-1; D gene: NA; CDR3 protein: CASSQGVRVGEQFF; CDR3 DNA: TGCGCCAGCAGCCAAGGTGTCAGGGTGGGTGAGCAGTTCTTC
V gene: TRBV24-1; J gene: TRBJ2-3; D gene: NA; CDR3 protein: CAAADSSTDTQYF; CDR3 DNA: TGTGCAGCAGCGGACTCTAGCACAGATACGCAGTATTTT
V gene: TRBV6-2/TRBV6-3; J gene: TRBJ2-5; D gene: NA; CDR3 protein: CASSRETQYF; CDR3 DNA: TGTGCCAGCAGTAGAGAGACCCAGTACTTC
V gene: TRBV5-4; J gene: TRBJ2-3; D gene: NA; CDR3 protein: CASSDRRDASTDTQYF; CDR3 DNA: TGTGCCAGCAGCGACCGTCGGGACGCTTCTACAGATACGCAGTATTTT
V gene: TRBV19; J gene: TRBJ1-5; D gene: NA; CDR3 protein: CASSIGAGYQPQHF; CDR3 DNA: TGTGCCAGTAGTATAGGAGCAGGGTATCAGCCCCAGCATTTT
V gene: TRBV12-5; J gene: TRBJ2-3; D gene: NA; CDR3 protein: CASGPGPQAQYF; CDR3 DNA: TGTGCTAGTGGACCGGGACCCCAGGCGCAGTATTTT
V gene: TRBV30; J gene: TRBJ1-5; D gene: NA; CDR3 protein: CAWSVRSDQPQHF; CDR3 DNA: TGTGCCTGGAGTGTCAGATCCGATCAGCCCCAGCATTTT
V gene: TRBV15; J gene: TRBJ2-3; D gene: NA; CDR3 protein: CATSRETHRLDTQYF; CDR3 DNA: TGTGCCACCAGCAGAGAGACCCATCGGCTGGATACGCAGTATTTT
V gene: TRBV7-8; J gene: TRBJ1-5; D gene: NA; CDR3 protein: CASSFGGSLPSYSNQPQHF; CDR3 DNA: TGTGCCAGCAGCTTCGGTGGGAGTCTCCCATCATATAGCAATCAGCCCCAGCATTTT
V gene: TRBV5-4; J gene: TRBJ1-5; D gene: NA; CDR3 protein: CASSFGPTAPQHF; CDR3 DNA: TGTGCCAGCAGCTTCGGGCCCACAGCGCCCCAGCATTTT
V gene: TRBV6-2/TRBV6-3; J gene: TRBJ2-4; D gene: NA; CDR3 protein: CASSYGGLGNIQYF; CDR3 DNA: TGTGCCAGCAGTTACGGGGGTCTAGGAAACATTCAGTACTTC